Included here is one T cell receptor (beta chain) sequence, with context. The data were obtained in a study of blood T cell repertoires in COVID-19. Turning to the study itself: Acute-phase and convalescent COVID-19 samples originated in the United States, Italy and Spain. Sample material is recorded as cDNA or gDNA derived from T cells, B-cell-depleted T cells, or PBMCs.

Produced via immunoSEQ multiplex PCR; TCRdb's table is partial and in-frame only. The sample includes tens of thousands of clones, over 80% seen only once; the top ten take approximately 28%. This CDR3 comprises 14 residues. J lost 4 bases, V lost 6 bases, and 8 bases had no gene match. The germline CDR1 and CDR2 sequences are MNHEY and SVGEGT. This chain links TRBV6-2 or TRBV6-3 with TRBJ1-2, with 7 bases lining up with TRBD1. The sample comprised peripheral blood. The receptor was derived from a woman older than 75 with acute or convalescent COVID-19. Here the CDR3 DNA reads TGTGCCAGCAGCCGTCCAGGGGGTCCCTATGGCTACACCTTC. The encoded protein is CASSRPGGPYGYTF.